The 24 T cell receptor beta chains below all came from one sample that was sequenced in a study of shared clonotypes between healthy human individuals. Only in-frame clones appear in the TCRdb table, and some are missing; sequencing was by immunoSEQ multiplex PCR. The sample lists roughly 700,000 clones, roughly 88% occurring once. Sequencing was done on a sample of memory CD8+ T cells from PBMCs. Stated subset: CD45RO+ cells pooled with CCR7-negative TemRA cells. The receptors were sampled from a man between 18 and 29 years old in good health. Some clones in this sample may be carry-over from other donors' samples.

The chain carries TRBV9 and TRBJ1-3, with D perhaps TRBD1 (6 bases). The germline V gene has CDR1 SGDLS and CDR2 YYNGEE. CDR3 size: 15 residues. Trimming took off 4 bases at V and 0 bases at J, with 11 bases between the two ends. The CDR3 coding sequence is TGTGCCAGCAGCTCTGACAGGCACTCTGGAAACACCATATATTTT. Translated, it gives CASSSDRHSGNTIYF.

For this clone: Within the sample, other DNA sequences also encode this same CDR3. J is TRBJ2-3 and V is TRBV11-2; D gene unclear. Deletions cut 5 bases from V and 3 bases from J, with 6 bases between. CDR1 SGHAT and CDR2 FQNNGV come from the germline V gene. This CDR3 has 12 amino acids. The DNA of the CDR3 is TGTGCCAGCAGCCTGGGGACAGATACGCAGTATTTT. Protein sequence: CASSLGTDTQYF.

The genes are TRBV28 and TRBJ2-2; possibly TRBD1 for D (5 bases). CDR3 size: 15 residues. Germline CDR1 is MDHEN and CDR2 is SYDVKM. V lost 7 bases and J lost 1, with 13 bases in between. The chain's CDR3 is CASTPPRGNTGELFF. The CDR3 DNA reads as TGTGCCAGCACCCCACCAAGGGGGAACACCGGGGAGCTGTTTTTT.

The chain carries TRBV7-9 and TRBJ2-7; tentatively, D is TRBD1 or TRBD2 (5 bases each). Germline CDR1 reads SEHNR; CDR2 reads FQNEAQ (reference sequence). Trimming removed 10 bases from V and 2 bases from J, with 15 bases in between. The CDR3 consists of 13 residues. The CDR3 bases are TGTGCCACCGAGAGGGGTGTCGCCTACGAGCAGTACTTC. Translated, it gives CATERGVAYEQYF.

This chain links TRBV27 with TRBJ1-1; D unclear. Germline loops: CDR1 MNHEY, CDR2 SMNVEV (reference sequence). Trimming cost V 3 bases and J 1 base, with 15 bases left between them. The CDR3 covers 16 residues. The CDR3 is CASSLDPWPKNTEAFF. CDR3 nucleotide sequence: TGTGCCAGCAGTTTGGATCCGTGGCCGAAGAACACTGAAGCTTTCTTT.

The J gene is TRBJ2-2, the V gene TRBV28, with D unclear. CDR3 length: 15 amino acids. Trimming stripped 3 bases from V and 1 base from J, with 9 bases between. CDR1 and CDR2 from the germline V gene are MDHEN and SYDVKM. CDR3 protein: CASSFPGLNTGELFF. DNA for the CDR3: TGTGCCAGCAGTTTCCCGGGCCTGAACACCGGGGAGCTGTTTTTT.

A single count supports this clone. The V call is TRBV7-9, the J call TRBJ1-2; TRBD1 is a possible D gene (6 bases). CDR1 is SEHNR, CDR2 FQNEAQ, per germline (reference sequence). V lost 4 bases and J 2 bases, leaving 14 bases between the germline ends. CDR3 length equals 15 residues. The CDR3 DNA is TGTGCCAGCAGCTCCGGACAGCCAAGAAACTATGGCTACACCTTC. Amino acids: CASSSGQPRNYGYTF. Together with reference TRBV7-9 and TRBJ1-2, the CDR3 gives the full variable domain: DTGVSQNPRHKITKRGQNVTFRCDPISEHNRLYWYRQTLGQGPEFLTYFQNEAQLEKSRLLSDRFSAERPKGSFSTLEIQRTEQGDSAMYLCASSSGQPRNYGYTFGSGTRLTVV.

In the case of this clone: One junction end does not reproduce the germline sequence, and a read error may be involved. The rearrangement joins TRBV5-4 to TRBJ2-7, with TRBD1 matching over 12 bases. Germline loops: CDR1 SGHNT, CDR2 YYREEE (reference sequence). The CDR3 runs 12 residues. CDR3 nucleotides: TGTGCCAGCAGCTGGGACAGGGGGCGGGGGGTCTTC. Its translation is CASSWDRGRGVF.

This chain uses TRBV5-1 with TRBJ1-1; 7 bases line up with TRBD1. The CDR3 covers 14 residues. The junction had 10 bases not matched to a gene; V was cut back by 4 bases and J by 7 bases. Germline values: CDR1 SGHRS, CDR2 YFSETQ. CDR3 loop: CASSPSGTAYEAFF. The CDR3 DNA is TGCGCCAGCAGCCCTTCCGGGACAGCGTATGAAGCTTTCTTT.

The chain employs TRBV28 and TRBJ2-7; possibly TRBD2 for D (5 bases). Germline V lookup: CDR1 MDHEN, CDR2 SYDVKM. Trimming took 0 bases from V and 4 from J, leaving 13 bases between them. The CDR3 is 15 residues long. CDR3 sequence: CASSLWRESEYEQYF. CDR3 nucleotide sequence: TGTGCCAGCAGTTTATGGAGGGAATCGGAGTACGAGCAGTACTTC.

The chain couples TRBV28 to TRBJ2-5; the D is unclear. V lost 5 bases, J lost 1 base, and 14 bases lay in between. Germline CDR1 MDHEN, CDR2 SYDVKM. There are 15 residues in the CDR3. The CDR3 sequence is CASSRKGRAQETQYF. The CDR3 DNA reads TGTGCCAGCAGTAGGAAGGGAAGGGCCCAAGAGACCCAGTACTTC.

The chain has TRBV5-6 and TRBJ2-6; a possible D gene is TRBD2 (6 bases). Trimming shortened V by 4 bases and J by 3 bases, and 11 bases separated the two germline ends. The CDR3 length is 15 residues. In germline, CDR1 is SGHDT, CDR2 YYEEEE. The CDR3 here is CASSRGTYGANVLTF. In nucleotides, the CDR3 is TGTGCCAGCAGCCGGGGGACTTATGGGGCCAACGTCCTGACTTTC.

Concerning this clone: An end of the junction differs from the germline gene, which may be a read error. V gene TRBV6-5 combines with J gene TRBJ2-1; 10 nucleotides line up with TRBD1. This CDR3 region has 13 residues. CDR1 MNHEY and CDR2 SVGAGI come from the germline V gene. The CDR3 loop reads CASSPRQGAEEFF. Written as DNA, the CDR3 is TGTGCCAGCAGTCCTCGACAGGGGGCTGAGGAGTTCTTC.

This chain connects TRBV19 to TRBJ2-2, with D possibly TRBD1 on 5 matching bases. Germline CDR1 and CDR2: LNHDA and SQIVND (reference sequence). The V and J ends lost 6 bases and 1 base respectively, with 15 bases between them. This CDR3 comprises 16 residues. For the CDR3, the DNA is TGTGCCAGTAGGGACCGACAGACTTTGAACACCGGGGAGCTGTTTTTT. It specifies CASRDRQTLNTGELFF.

The V and J genes are TRBV10-3 and TRBJ2-3, with 7 bases that match TRBD2. The J segment lost 4 bases and the V segment lost 8 bases, leaving 6 bases of the junction unmatched. The germline CDR1 and CDR2 sequences are ENHRY and SYGVKD. The CDR3 runs 13 residues. CDR3 bases: TGTGCCATCCGCGGGGGAGGGCCAGATACGCAGTATTTT. Protein: CAIRGGGPDTQYF.

This sequence joins TRBV7-9 and TRBJ2-7; 10 nucleotides align to TRBD1. This CDR3 is built from 15 residues. V gave up 1 base and J gave up 4 bases; unmatched junction bases: 4. The V gene's germline CDR1 is SEHNR and CDR2 FQNEAQ (reference sequence). As DNA, the CDR3 is TGTGCCAGCAGCTTAGTAGGGACAGGGGATTACGAGCAGTACTTC. Amino acid sequence: CASSLVGTGDYEQYF.

The CDR3 DNA reads TGTGCCACCAGCACCCCGGAGGGGCGGGGCCCCTACGAGCAGTACTTC. Protein sequence: CATSTPEGRGPYEQYF. The chain employs TRBV15 and TRBJ2-7; D might be TRBD2 (6 bases). Germline-derived CDR1 and CDR2 are LNHNV and YYDKDF (reference sequence). CDR3 size: 16 residues. Trimming removed 4 bases from V and 2 bases from J, with 18 bases in between.

The rearrangement links TRBV2 to TRBJ2-1, with TRBD2 identical over 7 bases. The germline V gene has CDR1 SNHLY and CDR2 FYNNEI. V was clipped by 8 bases and J by 6 bases; unmatched bases: 13. The CDR3 has 15 amino acids. CDR3 region: CASAIESGIANEQFF. Here the CDR3 DNA reads TGTGCCAGCGCCATCGAAAGCGGGATTGCCAATGAGCAGTTCTTC.

The chain links TRBV7-9 to TRBJ1-5, with D tentatively TRBD1 (6 bases). This CDR3 is built from 16 residues. V lost 5 bases and J 5 bases, leaving 19 bases between the germline ends. Per germline, CDR1 SEHNR and CDR2 FQNEAQ (reference sequence). The CDR3 nucleotides are TGTGCCAGCAGCCCAGGGGAGGGAAATCTTGATCAGCCCCAGCATTTT. This translates into CASSPGEGNLDQPQHF.

This clone has a count of ten or more. The V and J genes are TRBV13 and TRBJ2-2; perhaps D is TRBD1 or TRBD2 (6 bases each). V was pared by 1 base and J by 7 bases, with 13 bases between. In germline, CDR1 is PRHDT, CDR2 FYEKMQ (reference sequence). The CDR3 consists of 15 residues. CDR3 DNA: TGTGCCAGCAGCTTAGTGGGGGGCGCTGGCGGGGAGCTGTTTTTT. Protein sequence: CASSLVGGAGGELFF.

This clone has only one observation. The chain couples TRBV5-6 to TRBJ2-1, with TRBD1 matching 7 bases. The CDR3 is made up of 14 amino acids. V lost 4 bases, J lost 5 bases, and 6 bases stayed unmatched. Germline V gene sequence: CDR1 SGHDT, CDR2 YYEEEE. CDR3 sequence: CASSSRDSNNEQFF. CDR3 sequence (DNA): TGTGCCAGCAGCAGCCGGGACAGCAACAATGAGCAGTTCTTC.

The J gene is TRBJ2-5, the V gene TRBV6-1; either TRBD1 or TRBD2 may fit D (5 bases each). Trimming left V 3 bases short and J 0 bases short, with 8 bases between. The length of the CDR3 is 14 residues. Germline CDR1 MNHNS, CDR2 SASEGT. The CDR3 nucleotides read TGTGCCAGCAGTGACCGGGACGACCAAGAGACCCAGTACTTC. Its translation: CASSDRDDQETQYF.

The chain links TRBV5-6 to TRBJ1-2, with D tentatively TRBD1 (6 bases). This CDR3 has 14 residues. Germline CDR1 reads SGHDT; CDR2 reads YYEEEE. Trimming removed 1 base from V and 6 bases from J, with 13 bases in between. The CDR3 DNA reads as TGTGCCAGCAGCTTGTGGGACACAGAAGATGGCTACACCTTC. Its translation is CASSLWDTEDGYTF.

The chain joins TRBV28 to TRBJ2-7, with TRBD1 matching over 8 bases. Unmatched junction bases numbered 9, after V lost 2 bases and J lost 3 bases. CDR1 is MDHEN, CDR2 SYDVKM, per germline. The CDR3 is 16 amino acids. The CDR3 is CASSLRRRGQFYEQYF. CDR3 in DNA: TGTGCCAGCAGTTTACGGCGCAGGGGGCAGTTCTACGAGCAGTACTTC.